The 5 T cell receptor beta chains below were found in one sample sequenced in a study of chemoradiotherapy in HPV16-positive cancers. Some clones are missing from TCRdb's copy, which holds only in-frame ones; the method was immunoSEQ multiplex PCR. The sample includes a few thousand clones, just over 85% of them seen just once. The sequenced sample was tumor tissue, obtained from a patient who underwent chemoradiotherapy. The source is a human donor with HPV-associated anogenital cancer.

This rearrangement joins TRBV9 to TRBJ1-5, with 9 bases lining up with TRBD1. CDR3 length: 14 amino acids. V gave up 3 bases and J gave up 7 bases; unmatched junction bases: 5. CDR1 SGDLS and CDR2 YYNGEE come from the germline V gene. The CDR3 here is CASSEGQGRQPQHF. The CDR3 coding sequence is TGTGCCAGCAGCGAGGGACAGGGCCGACAGCCCCAGCATTTT. The whole variable domain, remainder taken from reference TRBV9 and TRBJ1-5, is DSGVTQTPKHLITATGQRVTLRCSPRSGDLSVYWYQQSLDQGLQFLIQYYNGEERAKGNILERFSAQQFPDLHSELNLSSLELGDSALYFCASSEGQGRQPQHFGDGTRLSIL.

The V gene is TRBV7-6, the J gene TRBJ1-4; D gene uncertain. V shed 2 bases and J shed 6 bases, with 10 bases lying between them. The CDR3 has 14 amino acids. Per the germline V gene, CDR1 is SGHVS and CDR2 is FNYEAQ. The CDR3 DNA is TGTGCCAGCAGCTTAAGTTGGAGGGATGAAAAACTGTTTTTT. Amino acid sequence: CASSLSWRDEKLFF.

The sample holds a few counts of this clone. The chain links TRBV27 to TRBJ1-4; D unclear. The length of the CDR3 is 17 residues. CDR1 is MNHEY, CDR2 SMNVEV, per germline (reference sequence). The V end was cut by 0 bases, the J end by 1 base, with 12 bases between. CDR3 sequence reads: CASSLSPGPGTNEKLFF. Here the CDR3 DNA reads TGTGCCAGCAGTTTATCGCCCGGGCCAGGAACTAATGAAAAACTGTTTTTT.

The chain combines TRBV2 with TRBJ2-5, with D unresolved. V shed 6 bases and J shed 3 bases, with 14 bases lying between them. The CDR3 totals 14 residues. Per germline, CDR1 SNHLY and CDR2 FYNNEI. The CDR3 region has the DNA TGTGCCAGCAGGGCCCCAAGCGACAAAGAGACCCAGTACTTC. Translation: CASRAPSDKETQYF.

The chain recombines TRBV30 with TRBJ2-3; no reliable D call. CDR1 and CDR2 (germline): GTSNPN, SVGIG (reference sequence). The germline V and J ends were trimmed by 5 bases and 0 bases, with 6 bases remaining between them. This CDR3 has 12 amino acids. CDR3 nucleotide sequence: TGTGCCTGGGGCTACAGCACAGATACGCAGTATTTT. Amino acids: CAWGYSTDTQYF. The whole variable domain, filled in from reference TRBV30 and TRBJ2-3, reads SQTIHQWPATLVQPVGSPLSLECTVEGTSNPNLYWYRQAAGRGLQLLFYSVGIGQISSEVPQNLSASRPQDRQFILSSKKLLLSDSGFYLCAWGYSTDTQYFGPGTRLTVL.